Below, 18 T cell receptor beta chains from the same sample are listed, as sequenced in a study of Tregs in tolerant kidney transplant recipients. The method was immunoSEQ multiplex PCR; TCRdb's version includes in-frame clones alone and lacks a portion of them. The sample is made up of approximately 24,000 clones, and the top ten hold roughly 4% of it. Related graft donors supplied nonmyeloablative bone marrow transplants, and mixed chimerism was transient. The sequences come from CD4+ T cells from blood (PBMCs), collected 6 months after the transplant. The receptors here all came from a human patient who received a combined kidney and bone marrow transplant. Some of the T cells might come from the graft donor.

Comment on this clone: The CDR3 extends 3 residues past the end of the read, so its final part is completed from the germline J gene. V is TRBV5-1 and J is TRBJ1-1, with 10 bases that match TRBD1. This CDR3 comprises 14 residues. Per the germline V gene, CDR1 is SGHRS and CDR2 is YFSETQ. The CDR3 reads CASSPTGGASKAFF. The DNA read from the CDR3 is TGCGCCAGCAGCCCGACAGGGGGCGCTTCGAAA.

This clone is classed as medium-sized by frequency. The read terminates 3 residues ahead of where the CDR3 ends, so the germline J gene completes it. The chain carries TRBV4-2 and TRBJ2-1; 8 positions match TRBD1. The germline gives CDR1 LGHNA, CDR2 YNFKEQ. The CDR3 runs to 17 residues. J was trimmed by 5 bases and V by 4 bases; bases with no gene match: 13. CDR3 bases read: TGTGCCAGCAGCCGAGGAAGGACAGGGACCCTAAACAATGAG. Translated: CASSRGRTGTLNNE. The entire CDR3 protein is CASSRGRTGTLNNEQFF.

In the case of this clone: Read coverage stops 3 residues before the CDR3 terminus; the germline J gene supplies the remainder. The chain couples TRBV6-1 to TRBJ1-2; perhaps TRBD1 as D (6 bases). The CDR3 totals 14 residues. CDR1 and CDR2 from the germline V gene are MNHNS and SASEGT. The CDR3 sequence is CASSGGQNWGGYTF. The CDR3 bases that were read are TGTGCCAGCAGTGGAGGACAGAACTGGGGGGGC.

As to this clone: The read ends 3 residues before the CDR3 terminus; that terminus is restored from the germline J gene. This chain connects TRBV10-3 to TRBJ2-2; 7 bases fit TRBD2. The V gene's germline CDR1 is ENHRY and CDR2 SYGVKD. The ends lost 10 bases at V and 4 bases at J; junction bases unmatched: 6. The CDR3 sequence is 13 residues long. The CDR3 protein is CATRDYITGELFF. CDR3 DNA, as far as it was read: TGTGCCACCCGGGACTATATCACCGGGGAG.

Remarks on this clone: The read falls 3 residues short of the CDR3 end, and the missing part is taken from the germline J gene. V gene TRBV5-1 combines with J gene TRBJ1-2, with D hard to call. CDR1 is SGHRS and CDR2 is YFSETQ in the germline V gene. V lost 4 bases, J lost 2 bases, and 12 bases lay in between. The CDR3 totals 14 residues. The sequenced CDR3 bases are TGCGCCAGCAGCCTTGAGCCCCACAACTATGGC. It specifies CASSLEPHNYG. The full CDR3 protein is CASSLEPHNYGYTF.

Note on this clone: The read finishes 3 residues shy of the CDR3 end, and the germline J gene is used to complete it. The chain recombines TRBV7-8 with TRBJ2-7, with D tentatively TRBD2 (6 bases). Germline V gene lookup returns CDR1 SGHVS and CDR2 FQNEAQ. V gave up 4 bases and J gave up 4 bases, with 20 bases separating them. The CDR3 is 16 amino acids. CDR3 region: CASSSPGLGLVYEQYF. The sequenced part of the CDR3 DNA is TGTGCCAGCAGCTCTCCGGGACTCGGTTTGGTATACGAG.

With regard to this clone: The read stops 3 residues short of the end of the CDR3; the missing end is completed from the germline J gene. The J gene is TRBJ2-2, the V gene TRBV19, with TRBD1 as a possible D gene (5 bases). The germline V and J ends were trimmed by 4 bases and 1 base, with 13 bases remaining between them. CDR1 and CDR2 from the germline V gene are LNHDA and SQIVND (reference sequence). The CDR3 extends over 16 amino acids. The CDR3 is CASSTPAGMNTGELFF. The DNA read from the CDR3 is TGTGCCAGTAGTACACCCGCAGGGATGAACACCGGGGAG.

In the case of this clone: Compared with germline, one end of the junction differs, possibly owing to a read error. The CDR3 extends 3 residues past the end of the read, so its final part is completed from the germline J gene. The chain recombines TRBV20-1 with TRBJ1-2; D remains ambiguous. The CDR3 is 15 residues long. CDR1 is DFQATT, CDR2 SNEGSKA, per germline (reference sequence). CDR3 bases read: TGCAGTGCTAGGGAGGCACGACAAGCTAAGTATGGC. Translating gives CSAREARQAKYG. The full CDR3 reads CSAREARQAKYGYTF.

As regards this clone: The read ends 3 residues before the CDR3 terminus; that terminus is restored from the germline J gene. V gene TRBV7-9 combines with J gene TRBJ2-7; D not certain. CDR1 and CDR2 from the germline V gene are SEHNR and FQNEAQ (reference sequence). Between the trimmed V and J ends, which lost 3 bases and 0 bases, there was a span of 3 bases. This CDR3 is built from 12 residues. The DNA read from the CDR3 is TGTGCCAGCAGCTTCATCTCCTACGAG. This translates into CASSFISYE. The full CDR3 sequence reads CASSFISYEQYF.

Details on this clone: The read ends 3 residues early relative to the CDR3; the germline J gene fills the gap. The chain is built from TRBV30 and TRBJ1-1; the D gene is possibly TRBD1 (5 bases). Deletions cut 3 bases from V and 3 bases from J, with 11 bases between. Per the germline V gene, CDR1 is GTSNPN and CDR2 is SVGIG (reference sequence). This CDR3 spans 13 amino acids. Here the CDR3 reads CAWSRAWDTEAFF. The sequenced CDR3 bases are TGTGCCTGGAGCAGGGCTTGGGACACTGAA.

Note on this clone: The CDR3 end falls 3 residues outside the read, so it is completed with the germline J gene. The rearrangement links TRBV7-2 to TRBJ2-7, with D unresolved. Germline V lookup: CDR1 SGHTA, CDR2 FQGNSA. The CDR3 contains 14 residues. Trimming removed 2 bases at V and 0 bases at J, with 8 bases between. The CDR3 DNA, read in part, is TGTGCCAGCAGCTTAAGATCTAGCTCCTACGAG. Its translation is CASSLRSSSYE. The CDR3 in its entirety is CASSLRSSSYEQYF.

About this clone itself: Read coverage stops 3 residues before the CDR3 terminus; the germline J gene supplies the remainder. The rearrangement joins TRBV2 to TRBJ1-2, with TRBD1 matching 8 bases. J gave up 5 bases and V 6 bases, and 2 bases lay outside the gene matches. There are 12 residues in the CDR3. The germline V gene encodes CDR1 SNHLY and CDR2 FYNNEI. The CDR3 sequence is CASSRQGYGYTF. CDR3 DNA (partial): TGTGCCAGCAGCCGACAGGGGTATGGC.

On this clone itself: The CDR3 is cut off 3 residues early in the read; its end comes from the germline J gene. This sequence joins TRBV5-1 and TRBJ2-1; TRBD2 might be the D (6 bases). Germline V gene sequence: CDR1 SGHRS, CDR2 YFSETQ. The CDR3 sequence is 13 residues long. Trimming took off 4 bases at V and 8 bases at J, with 13 bases between the two ends. The part of the CDR3 DNA that was read is TGCGCCAGCAGCCAGACTAGTTCGGATGAG. Translation gives CASSQTSSDE. The whole CDR3 protein reads CASSQTSSDEQFF.

The part of the CDR3 DNA that was read is TGTGCCAGCTCCCAAGGTCTAGCGGGAGGCCCGGAACAAGAGACC. Residues: CASSQGLAGGPEQET. The entire CDR3 protein reads CASSQGLAGGPEQETAFF. J is TRBJ1-1 and V is TRBV18; D is uncertain. The read halts 3 residues ahead of the CDR3 end, with the missing end drawn from the germline J gene. Germline V CDR1 and CDR2: KGHSH, LQKENI. The CDR3 spans 18 residues.

On this clone: The read terminates 3 residues ahead of where the CDR3 ends, so the germline J gene completes it. The J gene is TRBJ2-5, the V gene TRBV2; D is possibly TRBD1 (5 bases). The CDR3 runs to 13 residues. The V gene's germline CDR1 is SNHLY and CDR2 FYNNEI. V lost 6 bases and J 4 bases, leaving 12 bases between the germline ends. The part of the CDR3 DNA that was read is TGTGCCAGCAGCAGGGCCCCCGGAGAGACC. Translating gives CASSRAPGET. The complete CDR3 reads CASSRAPGETQYF.

Regarding this clone: The sequence runs out 3 residues before the end of the CDR3; the remainder is reconstructed from the germline J gene. The V call is TRBV7-9, the J call TRBJ2-7; the match to TRBD2 covers 11 bases. The CDR3 covers 15 residues. V lost 5 bases to trimming and J lost 4 bases; unmatched junction nucleotides: 7. CDR1 is SEHNR and CDR2 is FQNEAQ in the germline V gene (reference sequence). Partial CDR3 DNA: TGTGCCAGCAGCCCCAGACTAGCGGGGTTGTACGAG. It specifies CASSPRLAGLYE. In full, the CDR3 reads CASSPRLAGLYEQYF. Based on the CDR3 plus reference TRBV7-9 and TRBJ2-7, the full variable domain is DTGVSQNPRHKITKRGQNVTFRCDPISEHNRLYWYRQTLGQGPEFLTYFQNEAQLEKSRLLSDRFSAERPKGSFSTLEIQRTEQGDSAMYLCASSPRLAGLYEQYFGPGTRLTVT.

About this clone itself: The sequence runs out 3 residues before the end of the CDR3; the remainder is reconstructed from the germline J gene. V is TRBV20-1 and J is TRBJ1-1; 9 nucleotides line up with TRBD1. The CDR3 runs to 11 residues. Germline V gene sequence: CDR1 DFQATT, CDR2 SNEGSKA (reference sequence). The CDR3 protein is CSAPTGGRAFF. CDR3 DNA, as far as it was read: TGCAGTGCACCGACAGGGGGGAGA.

Worth noting for this clone: The CDR3 end lies 3 residues beyond the end of the read and is filled in from the germline J gene. V and J are TRBV6-2 or TRBV6-3 and TRBJ2-7; 7 bases map to TRBD2. V dropped 8 bases and J dropped 4; count of bases not matched to a gene: 8. CDR1 is MNHEY, CDR2 SVGEGT, per germline. The CDR3 spans 13 residues. CDR3 DNA (partial): TGTGCCAGCGCCCCAGCGGGATTGTACGAG. Its translation: CASAPAGLYE. The entire CDR3 protein reads CASAPAGLYEQYF.